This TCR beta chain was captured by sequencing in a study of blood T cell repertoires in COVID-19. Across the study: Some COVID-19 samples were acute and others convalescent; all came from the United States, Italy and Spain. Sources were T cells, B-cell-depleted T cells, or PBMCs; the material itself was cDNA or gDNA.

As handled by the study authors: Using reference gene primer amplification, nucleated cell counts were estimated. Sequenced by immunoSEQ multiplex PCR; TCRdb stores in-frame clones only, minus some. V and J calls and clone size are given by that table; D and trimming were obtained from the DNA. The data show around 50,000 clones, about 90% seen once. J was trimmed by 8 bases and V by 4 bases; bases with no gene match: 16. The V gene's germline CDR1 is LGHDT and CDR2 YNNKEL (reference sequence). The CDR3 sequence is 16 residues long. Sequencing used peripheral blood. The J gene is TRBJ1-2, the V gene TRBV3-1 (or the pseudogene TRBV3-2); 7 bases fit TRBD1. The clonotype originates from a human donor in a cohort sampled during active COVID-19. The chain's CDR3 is CASSPRRGTVNEGYTF. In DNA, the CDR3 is TGTGCCAGCAGCCCCCGGCGCGGGACAGTCAACGAGGGCTACACCTTC.